This T cell receptor beta chain is drawn from a study of blood T cell repertoires in COVID-19. Authors' analysis steps: Reference gene primer amplification yielded estimated nucleated cell counts. Sequencing was performed with immunoSEQ multiplex PCR; in TCRdb, only in-frame clones are kept and a portion is missing. V and J calls and clone size are given by that table; D and trimming were obtained from the DNA. The top ten clones hold 2.5% to 3% of a sample with around 260,000 clones, just over 85% of them seen once. V was pared by 1 base and J by 6 bases, with 15 bases between. CDR3 length: 15 residues. Per germline, CDR1 LGHDT and CDR2 YNNKEL (reference sequence).

This TCR was sampled from a woman aged 25-40 years with active or convalescent COVID-19. The specimen was peripheral blood. V and J are TRBV3-1 (or the pseudogene TRBV3-2) and TRBJ1-2, with no clear D. CDR3 sequence (DNA): TGTGCCAGCAGCCAAGTAGTCAGTGTCGGAGATGGCTACACCTTC. It encodes CASSQVVSVGDGYTF.